The clone carrying this T cell receptor beta chain was recorded a few times. Its specificity is not known. The data originate from a study of T-cell memory formation after mild COVID-19. Turning to the study itself: TCR clusters were mostly donor specific.

MiXCR, run by TCRdb on the 5' RACE reads, gives a single entry per CDR3 protein. Altogether approximately 150,000 distinct CDR3 sequences are present, 10% to 15% being singletons, with the ten largest covering about 3.6%. Study-wide points: There were some responding clones in pre-infection memory, which suggested that cross-reactive memory had joined. A balance of CD4 and CD8 characterized clones contracting day 15 to 85, whereas later expanders leaned CD4+. Most CD4+ clones that shrank were in CM and EM, while CD8+ ones turned up in EMRA.

V was cut by 5 bases and J by 0 bases, with 11 bases left in between. CDR3 size: 15 residues. The germline CDR1 and CDR2 sequences are SGHTA and FQGNSA. The chain joins TRBV7-2 to TRBJ2-1; no definite D call. The sequenced sample consisted of PBMCs or a T cell subset sorted from them (not recorded which). The clonotype originates from a young man who had mild COVID-19 (a few samples of this study predate the infection). Cell type and time point are not known. The CDR3 sequence: CASSPAGYSYNEQFF. CDR3 in DNA: TGTGCCAGCAGCCCCGCCGGGTACTCCTACAATGAGCAGTTCTTC.